The 26 T cell receptor beta chains in this list originate from one sample, sequenced in a study of shared clonotypes between healthy human individuals. Profiling relied on immunoSEQ multiplex PCR, and the TCRdb table lists in-frame clones only, not all of them. The sample comprises millions of clones, 90% to 95% of which are singletons, and roughly 0.36% rests with the top ten. What was sequenced was naive CD4+ T cells from PBMCs. The sample's subset: CD45RA+ positively selected. The receptors were gathered from a man aged 18 to 29 in good health. Some clones in this sample may be carry-over from other donors' samples.

This chain connects TRBV21-1 to TRBJ1-1. TRBV21-1 is noted as a pseudogene. The CDR3 loop spans 11 amino acids. The CDR3 here is CASSKGLGAFF. The DNA of the CDR3 is TGTGCCAGCAGCAAGGGGTTGGGAGCTTTCTTT.

The rearrangement uses TRBV19 and TRBJ1-5, with D perhaps TRBD1 (6 bases). Per the germline V gene, CDR1 is LNHDA and CDR2 is SQIVND (reference sequence). The CDR3 is 17 amino acids. The V and J ends lost 3 bases and 9 bases respectively, with 24 bases between them. The CDR3 DNA reads TGTGCCAGTAGTATCGTCGGGGGGCGAATGGAGCATCGGCCCCAGCATTTT. Its translation: CASSIVGGRMEHRPQHF.

This sequence joins TRBV7-9 and TRBJ1-2; 8 nucleotides align to TRBD1. After removal of 5 bases from V and 8 bases from J, the junction contained 10 bases not matched to a gene. Germline CDR1 and CDR2: SEHNR and FQNEAQ (reference sequence). This CDR3 is built from 14 residues. CDR3 DNA sequence: TGTGCCAGCAGCCTCGGGACAGGCCCCAACGGCTACACCTTC. Translating gives CASSLGTGPNGYTF.

This clone came up once. The gene calls are TRBV28 and TRBJ2-7; D is ambiguous. Trimming left V 8 bases short and J 0 bases short, with 11 bases between. Germline CDR1 is MDHEN and CDR2 is SYDVKM. The CDR3 has 13 amino acids. CDR3 nucleotide sequence: TGTGCCAGCGTAGAGTCTAGCTCCTACGAGCAGTACTTC. It yields the protein CASVESSSYEQYF.

J is TRBJ2-5 and V is TRBV2; D might be TRBD2 (5 bases). V was clipped by 3 bases and J by 2 bases, with 19 bases between them. The CDR3 totals 17 residues. Germline V gene sequence: CDR1 SNHLY, CDR2 FYNNEI. CDR3 sequence (DNA): TGTGCCAGCAGTGATCGGTCTCCGAGGGTTGGACAAGAGACCCAGTACTTC. This gives the protein CASSDRSPRVGQETQYF.

The V call is TRBV7-8, the J call TRBJ2-5; D unresolved. This CDR3 is 15 amino acids long. CDR1 is SGHVS, CDR2 FQNEAQ, per germline. The V end lost 2 bases, the J end lost 1 base, and 11 bases lay between the germline ends. The CDR3 DNA reads as TGTGCCAGCAGCTTATCGGAAACACGCCAAGAGACCCAGTACTTC. Translating it yields CASSLSETRQETQYF.

This chain connects TRBV7-6 to TRBJ1-1; maybe TRBD1 (5 bases). This CDR3 is 13 amino acids long. CDR1 SGHVS and CDR2 FNYEAQ come from the germline V gene. With 4 bases removed from V and 4 bases from J, the gap between germline ends came to 10 bases. This chain's CDR3 is CASSYQGPTEAFF. The CDR3 region has the DNA TGTGCCAGCAGCTATCAGGGACCCACTGAAGCTTTCTTT.

This chain uses TRBV7-7 with TRBJ2-3; 7 bases line up with TRBD1. With 3 bases clipped from V and 6 bases from J, the junction kept 3 bases outside the gene matches. Germline lookup yields CDR1 SSHAT and CDR2 FNYEAQ (reference sequence). This CDR3 comprises 13 residues. For the CDR3, the DNA is TGTGCCAGCAGCTTGGACAGGTCGGATACGCAGTATTTT. This codes for CASSLDRSDTQYF.

V and J are TRBV28 and TRBJ2-7; D not resolved. The germline gives CDR1 MDHEN, CDR2 SYDVKM. CDR3 length: 14 amino acids. V was pared by 2 bases and J by 6 bases, with 14 bases between. The CDR3 loop is CASSLIGGLREQYF. DNA of the CDR3: TGTGCCAGCAGTTTAATTGGCGGTCTCCGCGAGCAGTACTTC.

The V call is TRBV28, the J call TRBJ2-3; 10 bases map to TRBD2. V lost 4 bases to trimming and J lost 2 bases; unmatched junction nucleotides: 6. This CDR3 is 16 amino acids long. Germline V gives CDR1 MDHEN, CDR2 SYDVKM. CDR3 sequence reads: CASSWGLALYTDTQYF. CDR3 in DNA: TGTGCCAGCAGTTGGGGACTAGCGTTATACACAGATACGCAGTATTTT.

The count of this clone is one. J is TRBJ1-3 and V is TRBV5-4; D remains ambiguous. V lost 0 bases to trimming and J lost 5 bases, with 12 bases between them. This CDR3 is built from 15 residues. Germline CDR1 is SGHNT and CDR2 is YYREEE (reference sequence). The CDR3 region has the DNA TGTGCCAGCAGCTTGGGTTGGGGAGATAGAAACACCATATATTTT. Translation: CASSLGWGDRNTIYF.

The chain couples TRBV7-6 to TRBJ1-1; D gene uncertain. CDR1 is SGHVS and CDR2 is FNYEAQ in the germline V gene. CDR3 size: 16 residues. V lost 2 bases and J lost 0, with 13 bases in between. CDR3 DNA sequence: TGTGCCAGCAGCTTAATATCCCGGGTCATGAACACTGAAGCTTTCTTT. It is translated as CASSLISRVMNTEAFF.

The J gene is TRBJ2-1, the V gene TRBV19, with 9 bases aligning to TRBD2. J lost 11 bases, V lost 8 bases, and 7 bases had no gene match. CDR1 and CDR2 from the germline V gene are LNHDA and SQIVND (reference sequence). The CDR3 loop spans 12 amino acids. CDR3 DNA: TGTGCCAGTGGGTCCCTAGCGGGGAAGCAGTTCTTC. Translated: CASGSLAGKQFF.

This clone was seen a few times. Other nucleotide sequences from this sample produce the same CDR3. The V call is TRBV28, the J call TRBJ2-7; D ambiguous. Germline values: CDR1 MDHEN, CDR2 SYDVKM. The CDR3 sequence is 12 residues long. V lost 6 bases and J 1 base, leaving 7 bases between the germline ends. CDR3 nucleotide sequence: TGTGCCAGCAGGTTCTCGTCCTACGAGCAGTACTTC. This sequence encodes CASRFSSYEQYF.

The gene calls are TRBV4-2 and TRBJ2-7, with TRBD2 identical over 12 bases. CDR1 and CDR2 (germline): LGHNA, YNFKEQ. Losses at the gene ends were 3 bases for V and 3 bases for J; bases not matched to a gene: 3. CDR3 length: 15 amino acids. The CDR3 loop reads CASSHGTSGYYEQYF. CDR3 in DNA: TGTGCCAGCAGCCACGGGACTAGCGGGTACTACGAGCAGTACTTC.

V gene TRBV18 combines with J gene TRBJ1-3; perhaps TRBD1 as D (6 bases). The CDR3 contains 18 residues. The V and J ends lost 2 bases and 2 bases respectively, with 19 bases between them. Germline V lookup: CDR1 KGHSH, CDR2 LQKENI. In nucleotides, the CDR3 is TGTGCCAGCTCACCATTCTCAGGGGCCTCGGGTCCTGGAAACACCATATATTTT. Translated, it gives CASSPFSGASGPGNTIYF. Using reference TRBV18 and TRBJ1-3 for the parts outside the CDR3, the full variable domain is NAGVMQNPRHLVRRRGQEARLRCSPMKGHSHVYWYRQLPEEGLKFMVYLQKENIIDESGMPKERFSAEFPKEGPSILRIQQVVRGDSAAYFCASSPFSGASGPGNTIYFGEGSWLTVV.

A remark on this clone: At the DNA level, this CDR3 is encoded by other sequences in the same sample as well. The rearrangement links TRBV7-2 to TRBJ2-7; D ambiguous. Germline V gene data show CDR1 as SGHTA and CDR2 as FQGNSA. Trimming stripped 1 base from V and 0 bases from J, with 7 bases between. The CDR3 is 14 residues long. In nucleotides, the CDR3 is TGTGCCAGCAGCTTAGAGCGCTTCTCCTACGAGCAGTACTTC. This codes for CASSLERFSYEQYF.

This chain links TRBV5-6 with TRBJ2-7, with 11 bases aligning to TRBD2. The J segment lost 3 bases and the V segment lost 4 bases, leaving 0 bases of the junction unmatched. Per germline, CDR1 SGHDT and CDR2 YYEEEE. The CDR3 is 13 amino acids. The CDR3 reads CASSGTSGYEQYF. DNA of the CDR3: TGTGCCAGCAGCGGGACTAGCGGCTACGAGCAGTACTTC.

A word on this clone: Other DNA sequences of this sample code for an identical CDR3. The chain uses TRBV10-3 and TRBJ2-1; D ambiguous. The CDR3 is 12 amino acids. The germline V gene encodes CDR1 ENHRY and CDR2 SYGVKD. Trimming removed 6 bases from V and 0 bases from J, with 3 bases in between. CDR3 coding DNA: TGTGCCATCAGCAACTCCTACAATGAGCAGTTCTTC. Its protein is CAISNSYNEQFF.

V is TRBV6-4 and J is TRBJ2-3, with D possibly matching TRBD2 (5 bases). This CDR3 comprises 15 residues. The V end lost 4 bases, the J end lost 2 bases, and 13 bases lay between the germline ends. Per germline, CDR1 MRHNA and CDR2 SNTAGT. CDR3 bases: TGTGCCAGCAGTGTGACTTCGGGGAACACAGATACGCAGTATTTT. It codes for CASSVTSGNTDTQYF.

J is TRBJ2-3 and V is TRBV28; 9 bases map to TRBD1. Looked up from germline, CDR1 is MDHEN and CDR2 is SYDVKM. Losses at the gene ends were 3 bases for V and 4 bases for J; bases not matched to a gene: 5. CDR3 length: 15 amino acids. The CDR3 DNA sequence: TGTGCCAGCAGTTTTGGGACAGGGATCGCAGATACGCAGTATTTT. Translated: CASSFGTGIADTQYF.

This chain connects TRBV5-1 to TRBJ2-1, with D possibly being TRBD2 (5 bases). Germline loops: CDR1 SGHRS, CDR2 YFSETQ. CDR3 length equals 16 residues. Trimming removed 2 bases at V and 2 bases at J, with 14 bases between. This CDR3 is CASSFLVATTYNEQFF. In DNA, the CDR3 is TGCGCCAGCAGCTTCTTAGTAGCGACTACCTACAATGAGCAGTTCTTC. Full variable domain (missing parts from reference TRBV5-1 and TRBJ2-1): KAGVTQTPRYLIKTRGQQVTLSCSPISGHRSVSWYQQTPGQGLQFLFEYFSETQRNKGNFPGRFSGRQFSNSRSEMNVSTLELGDSALYLCASSFLVATTYNEQFFGPGTRLTVL.

The V call is TRBV7-9, the J call TRBJ2-4; 7 positions match TRBD2. CDR3 length: 17 amino acids. With V trimmed by 5 bases and J by 0 bases, 10 bases remained unmatched. CDR1 and CDR2 from the germline V gene are SEHNR and FQNEAQ (reference sequence). The CDR3 protein is CASSAQGGALAKNIQYF. CDR3 bases: TGTGCCAGCAGCGCCCAGGGAGGGGCACTAGCCAAAAACATTCAGTACTTC.

The chain uses TRBV5-1 and TRBJ1-4, with 7 bases fitting TRBD1. V gave up 1 base and J gave up 8 bases; unmatched junction bases: 17. The CDR3 has 18 residues. Per the germline V gene, CDR1 is SGHRS and CDR2 is YFSETQ. The CDR3, as DNA: TGCGCCAGCAGCTTGTCAGGGATTGGACAGGTTGGACGAGAAAAACTGTTTTTT. The encoded protein is CASSLSGIGQVGREKLFF.

The chain uses TRBV7-2 and TRBJ2-5, with a tentative D call TRBD2 (5 bases). The CDR3 contains 14 residues. Trimming shortened V by 0 bases and J by 5 bases, and 10 bases separated the two germline ends. Germline V gives CDR1 SGHTA, CDR2 FQGNSA. The CDR3 bases are TGTGCCAGCAGCTTAGCGGGAGTACTTGAGACCCAGTACTTC. Protein: CASSLAGVLETQYF. Filled out from reference TRBV7-2 and TRBJ2-5, the complete variable domain reads GAGVSQSPSNKVTEKGKDVELRCDPISGHTALYWYRQSLGQGLEFLIYFQGNSAPDKSGLPSDRFSAERTGGSVSTLTIQRTQQEDSAVYLCASSLAGVLETQYFGPGTRLLVL.

The J gene is TRBJ1-1, the V gene TRBV28; D remains ambiguous. Per germline, CDR1 MDHEN and CDR2 SYDVKM. V dropped 4 bases and J dropped 10 bases, with 19 bases sitting between them. This CDR3 comprises 14 residues. CDR3 in amino acids: CASSSPPLRYGAFF. DNA of the CDR3: TGTGCCAGCAGTTCACCTCCCTTAAGGTATGGAGCTTTCTTT.